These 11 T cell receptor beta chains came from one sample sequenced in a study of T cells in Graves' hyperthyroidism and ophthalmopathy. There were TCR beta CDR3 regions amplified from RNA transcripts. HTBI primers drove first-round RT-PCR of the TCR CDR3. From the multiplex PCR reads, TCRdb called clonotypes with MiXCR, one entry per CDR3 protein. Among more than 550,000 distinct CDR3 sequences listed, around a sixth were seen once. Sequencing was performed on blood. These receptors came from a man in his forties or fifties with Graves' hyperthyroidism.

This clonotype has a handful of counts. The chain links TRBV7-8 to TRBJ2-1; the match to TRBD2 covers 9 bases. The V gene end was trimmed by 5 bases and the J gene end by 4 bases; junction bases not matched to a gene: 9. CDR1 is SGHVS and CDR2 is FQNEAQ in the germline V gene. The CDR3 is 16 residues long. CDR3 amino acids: CASSPRLAAPYNEQFF. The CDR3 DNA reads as TGTGCCAGCAGCCCTCGACTAGCGGCCCCTTACAATGAGCAGTTCTTC.

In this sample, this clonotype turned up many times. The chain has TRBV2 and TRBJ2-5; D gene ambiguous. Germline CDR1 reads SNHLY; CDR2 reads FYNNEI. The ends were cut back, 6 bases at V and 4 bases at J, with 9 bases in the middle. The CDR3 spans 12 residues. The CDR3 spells CASSALLETQYF. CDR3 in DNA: TGTGCCAGCAGCGCGCTATTAGAGACCCAGTACTTC.

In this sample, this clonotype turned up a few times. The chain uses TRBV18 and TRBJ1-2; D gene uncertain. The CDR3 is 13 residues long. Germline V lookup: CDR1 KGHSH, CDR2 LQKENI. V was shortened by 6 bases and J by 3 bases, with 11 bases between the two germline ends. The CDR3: CASSRPADYGYTF. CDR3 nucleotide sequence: TGTGCCAGCTCGCGCCCAGCGGACTATGGCTACACCTTC.

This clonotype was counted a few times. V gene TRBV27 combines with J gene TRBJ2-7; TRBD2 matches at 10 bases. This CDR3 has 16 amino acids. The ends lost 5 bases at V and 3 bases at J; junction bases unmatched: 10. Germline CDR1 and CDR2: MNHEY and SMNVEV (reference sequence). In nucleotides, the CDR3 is TGTGCCAGCAGTATCCTCCGCACTAGCGGGATCTACGAGCAGTACTTC. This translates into CASSILRTSGIYEQYF.

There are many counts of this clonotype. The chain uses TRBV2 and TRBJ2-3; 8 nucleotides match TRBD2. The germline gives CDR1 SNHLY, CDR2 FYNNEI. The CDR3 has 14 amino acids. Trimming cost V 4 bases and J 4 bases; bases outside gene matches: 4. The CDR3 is CASSAGGPSDTQYF. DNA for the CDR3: TGTGCCAGCAGTGCGGGAGGGCCCTCAGATACGCAGTATTTT.

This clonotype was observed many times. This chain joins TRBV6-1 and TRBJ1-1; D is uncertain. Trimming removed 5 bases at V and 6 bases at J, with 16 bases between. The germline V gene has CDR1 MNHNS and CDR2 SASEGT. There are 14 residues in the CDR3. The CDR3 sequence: CASSSGLGPSEAFF. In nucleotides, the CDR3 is TGTGCCAGCAGTTCGGGCCTCGGACCATCTGAAGCTTTCTTT.

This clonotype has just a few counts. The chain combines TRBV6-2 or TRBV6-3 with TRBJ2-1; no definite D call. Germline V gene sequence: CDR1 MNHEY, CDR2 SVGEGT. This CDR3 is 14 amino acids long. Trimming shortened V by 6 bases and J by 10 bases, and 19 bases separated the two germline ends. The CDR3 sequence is CASSPPAPSGEQFF. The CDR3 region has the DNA TGTGCCAGCAGCCCTCCAGCGCCCAGTGGGGAGCAGTTCTTC.

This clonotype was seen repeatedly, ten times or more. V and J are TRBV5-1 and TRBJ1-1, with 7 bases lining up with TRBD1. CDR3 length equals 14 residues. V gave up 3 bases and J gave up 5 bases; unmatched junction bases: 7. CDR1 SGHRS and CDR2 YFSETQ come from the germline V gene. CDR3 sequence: CASSSQGRRTEAFF. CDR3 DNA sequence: TGCGCCAGCAGCTCACAGGGGAGGAGGACTGAAGCTTTCTTT.

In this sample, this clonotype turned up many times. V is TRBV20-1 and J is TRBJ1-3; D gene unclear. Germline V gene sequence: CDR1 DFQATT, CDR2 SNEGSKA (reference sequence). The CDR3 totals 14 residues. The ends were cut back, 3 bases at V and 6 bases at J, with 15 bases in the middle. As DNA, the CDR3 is TGCAGTGCTAGCAAGGGCTTAATCCAAAACACCATATATTTT. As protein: CSASKGLIQNTIYF.

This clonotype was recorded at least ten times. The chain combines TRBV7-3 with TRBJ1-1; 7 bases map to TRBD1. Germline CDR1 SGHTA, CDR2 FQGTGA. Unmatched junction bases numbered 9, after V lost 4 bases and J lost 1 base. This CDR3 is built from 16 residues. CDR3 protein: CASSSHDRAANTEAFF. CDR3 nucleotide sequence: TGTGCCAGCAGCTCACATGACAGGGCCGCGAACACTGAAGCTTTCTTT.

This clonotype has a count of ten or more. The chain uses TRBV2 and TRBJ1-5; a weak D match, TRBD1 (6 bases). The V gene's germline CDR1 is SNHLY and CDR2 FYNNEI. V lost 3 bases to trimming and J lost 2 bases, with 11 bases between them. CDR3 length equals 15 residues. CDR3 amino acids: CASSDDRSGNQPQHF. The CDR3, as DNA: TGTGCCAGCAGTGATGACAGGAGCGGCAATCAGCCCCAGCATTTT.